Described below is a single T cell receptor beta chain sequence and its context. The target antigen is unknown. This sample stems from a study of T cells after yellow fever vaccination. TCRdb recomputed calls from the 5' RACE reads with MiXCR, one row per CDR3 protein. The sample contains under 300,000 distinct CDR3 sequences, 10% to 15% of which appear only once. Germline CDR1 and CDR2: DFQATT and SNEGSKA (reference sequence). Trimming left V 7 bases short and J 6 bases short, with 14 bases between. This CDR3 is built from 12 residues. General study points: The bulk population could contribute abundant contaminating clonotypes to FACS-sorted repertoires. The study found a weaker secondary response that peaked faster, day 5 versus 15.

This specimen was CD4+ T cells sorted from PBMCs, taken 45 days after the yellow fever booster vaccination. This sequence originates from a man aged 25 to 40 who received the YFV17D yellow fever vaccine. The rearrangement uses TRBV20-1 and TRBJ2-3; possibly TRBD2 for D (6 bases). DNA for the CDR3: TGCAGTGTAAAGAGGAGGGCGGATACGCAGTATTTT. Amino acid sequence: CSVKRRADTQYF.